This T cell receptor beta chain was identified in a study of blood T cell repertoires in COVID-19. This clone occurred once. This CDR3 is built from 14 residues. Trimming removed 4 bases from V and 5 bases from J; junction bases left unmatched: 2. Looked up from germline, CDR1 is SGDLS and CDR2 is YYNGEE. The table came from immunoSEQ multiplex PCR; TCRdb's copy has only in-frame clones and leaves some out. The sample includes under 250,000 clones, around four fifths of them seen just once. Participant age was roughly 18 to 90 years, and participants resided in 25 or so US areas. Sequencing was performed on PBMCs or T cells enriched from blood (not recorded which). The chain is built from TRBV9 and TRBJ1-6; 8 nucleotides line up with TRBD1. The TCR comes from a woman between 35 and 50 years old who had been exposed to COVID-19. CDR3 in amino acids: CASSWGQDNSPLHF. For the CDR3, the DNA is TGTGCCAGCAGCTGGGGACAGGATAATTCACCCCTCCACTTT.